This T cell receptor beta chain was sequenced in a study of blood T cells in healthy people across ages. Primers used in a second PCR of about 7 to 12 cycles were a sample-barcoded 5' primer and a J-beta primer mix. TCRdb re-derived calls from the 5' RACE reads in MiXCR, one entry per CDR3 protein. The top ten hold approximately 10% of the sample, which has just under 550,000 distinct CDR3 sequences, approximately 25% seen once. In its sample, this clonotype was seen a few times. The same data also contributed to another study, on T cells of mothers and their children.

The sequence came from a boy aged 5-17 years in good health. The specimen sequenced was blood.

CDR3 protein: CSALIQAPDTQYF. The CDR3 nucleotides are TGCAGTGCCTTAATTCAGGCCCCAGATACGCAGTATTTT. The rearrangement joins TRBV20-1 to TRBJ2-3; D is ambiguous. The germline V gene has CDR1 DFQATT and CDR2 SNEGSKA (reference sequence). The CDR3 sequence is 13 residues long. Trimming took 6 bases from V and 4 from J, leaving 14 bases between them.